The 26 T cell receptor beta chains given below trace back to one sample, sequenced in a study of blood T cell repertoires in COVID-19. Data came from immunoSEQ multiplex PCR; TCRdb stores just in-frame clones and leaves some out. The sample records tens of thousands of clones, around 86% being singletons. The sequencing input was peripheral blood. The receptor set was obtained from an elderly woman with active or convalescent COVID-19.

The chain has TRBV11-2 and TRBJ1-4; TRBD1 matches 7 bases. Germline loops: CDR1 SGHAT, CDR2 FQNNGV. The ends lost 5 bases at V and 3 bases at J; junction bases unmatched: 6. The CDR3 extends over 15 amino acids. The chain's CDR3 is CASSPPTGSNEKLFF. As DNA, the CDR3 is TGTGCCAGCAGCCCACCGACAGGGTCTAATGAAAAACTGTTTTTT.

This sequence joins TRBV3-1 (or the pseudogene TRBV3-2) and TRBJ1-5; D unclear. Per germline, CDR1 LGHDT and CDR2 YNNKEL (reference sequence). This CDR3 has 15 amino acids. V was cut by 0 bases and J by 0 bases, with 6 bases left in between. The CDR3 bases are TGTGCCAGCAGCCAAGATCCGTTTAGCAATCAGCCCCAGCATTTT. It is translated as CASSQDPFSNQPQHF.

The rearrangement joins TRBV28 to TRBJ1-4; 8 bases match TRBD1. The germline V gene has CDR1 MDHEN and CDR2 SYDVKM. The CDR3 is made up of 14 amino acids. The trim removed 5 bases at V and 4 bases at J, leaving 3 bases unmatched. CDR3 DNA: TGTGCCAGCAGTGACAGGGGTCTTAATGAAAAACTGTTTTTT. It codes for CASSDRGLNEKLFF.

The chain is built from TRBV2 and TRBJ1-5, with a tentative D call TRBD1 (5 bases). This CDR3 is built from 14 residues. The ends were cut back, 8 bases at V and 0 bases at J, with 11 bases in the middle. Per germline, CDR1 SNHLY and CDR2 FYNNEI. CDR3 bases: TGTGCCAGCGCAGGACAAGATAGCAATCAGCCCCAGCATTTT. This sequence encodes CASAGQDSNQPQHF.

The CDR3, as DNA: TGTGCCAGCAGCCGAGGCGGGGGGAACAATGAGCAGTTCTTC. It yields the protein CASSRGGGNNEQFF. The chain recombines TRBV9 with TRBJ2-1; 8 positions agree with TRBD2. This CDR3 spans 14 amino acids. Germline V gene data show CDR1 as SGDLS and CDR2 as YYNGEE. Trimming cost V 4 bases and J 5 bases; bases outside gene matches: 5.

The rearrangement uses TRBV5-4 and TRBJ1-2; the match to TRBD1 covers 7 bases. Germline V lookup: CDR1 SGHNT, CDR2 YYREEE (reference sequence). The CDR3 runs 14 residues. V gave up 5 bases and J gave up 5 bases; unmatched junction bases: 9. This CDR3 reads CASRNGDRDYGYTF. CDR3 coding DNA: TGTGCCAGCAGAAATGGAGACAGGGATTATGGCTACACCTTC.

The CDR3 sequence: CASSPGIAGGQETQYF. DNA for the CDR3: TGTGCCAGCAGCCCCGGGATAGCGGGAGGGCAAGAGACCCAGTACTTC. This chain links TRBV9 with TRBJ2-5, with 11 bases that match TRBD2. V shed 4 bases, J shed 2 bases, and the junction held 7 bases outside the gene matches. The CDR3 consists of 16 residues. Germline V gene data show CDR1 as SGDLS and CDR2 as YYNGEE. The variable domain in full, with the rest retrieved from reference TRBV9 and TRBJ2-5, is DSGVTQTPKHLITATGQRVTLRCSPRSGDLSVYWYQQSLDQGLQFLIQYYNGEERAKGNILERFSAQQFPDLHSELNLSSLELGDSALYFCASSPGIAGGQETQYFGPGTRLLVL.

The table lists this clone with a few counts. The gene calls are TRBV15 and TRBJ2-1; 9 nucleotides line up with TRBD2. The junction had 9 bases not matched to a gene; V was cut back by 0 bases and J by 9 bases. CDR3 length equals 16 residues. Germline values: CDR1 LNHNV, CDR2 YYDKDF (reference sequence). CDR3 coding DNA: TGTGCCACCAGCAGAGATGGAAGGGGCGGGAGGGGTGAGCAGTTCTTC. Protein sequence: CATSRDGRGGRGEQFF.

The V gene is TRBV7-8, the J gene TRBJ1-5, with 9 bases fitting TRBD1. Germline V gene lookup returns CDR1 SGHVS and CDR2 FQNEAQ. The CDR3 consists of 14 residues. V shed 3 bases and J 4 bases; nucleotides not matched to a gene: 1. The CDR3 is CASSLDRGNQPQHF. CDR3 DNA sequence: TGTGCCAGCAGCTTGGACAGGGGAAATCAGCCCCAGCATTTT.

The V call is TRBV5-1, the J call TRBJ1-1; 8 positions agree with TRBD1. CDR3 length equals 15 residues. J was trimmed by 2 bases and V by 4 bases; bases with no gene match: 7. Germline V gene lookup returns CDR1 SGHRS and CDR2 YFSETQ. Written as DNA, the CDR3 is TGCGCCAGCAGCGAACAGACAGGGGTAAACACTGAAGCTTTCTTT. This sequence encodes CASSEQTGVNTEAFF. Full variable domain (missing parts from reference TRBV5-1 and TRBJ1-1): KAGVTQTPRYLIKTRGQQVTLSCSPISGHRSVSWYQQTPGQGLQFLFEYFSETQRNKGNFPGRFSGRQFSNSRSEMNVSTLELGDSALYLCASSEQTGVNTEAFFGQGTRLTVV.

The V call is TRBV7-2, the J call TRBJ2-5; perhaps TRBD2 as D (7 bases). From germline, CDR1 is SGHTA and CDR2 FQGNSA. V was shortened by 3 bases and J by 4 bases, with 24 bases between the two germline ends. The CDR3 is 18 residues long. The CDR3 spells CASSFKLIWGGRRETQYF. CDR3 DNA: TGTGCCAGCAGCTTCAAATTGATCTGGGGGGGGCGCAGAGAGACCCAGTACTTC.

This clone showed up just a few times. The V gene is TRBV6-2 or TRBV6-3, the J gene TRBJ1-5; 11 positions match TRBD1. This CDR3 region has 19 residues. Germline lookup yields CDR1 MNHEY and CDR2 SVGEGT. V lost 2 bases to trimming and J lost 1 base; unmatched junction nucleotides: 10. The CDR3 is CASSYRDRGLLSSNQPQHF. CDR3 in DNA: TGTGCCAGCAGTTACCGGGACAGGGGGTTACTATCAAGCAATCAGCCCCAGCATTTT.

The chain links TRBV2 to TRBJ2-7; TRBD1 is a possible D gene (6 bases). Germline V CDR1 and CDR2: SNHLY, FYNNEI. V was clipped by 6 bases and J by 7 bases, with 19 bases between them. The CDR3 runs 14 residues. CDR3 loop: CASRRQELNGEQYF. CDR3 nucleotide sequence: TGTGCCAGCAGGAGACAGGAGCTAAATGGGGAGCAGTACTTC.

V gene TRBV6-1 combines with J gene TRBJ1-6, with 10 bases aligning to TRBD1. This CDR3 contains 15 residues. J was trimmed by 9 bases and V by 0 bases; bases with no gene match: 2. The germline gives CDR1 MNHNS, CDR2 SASEGT. The DNA for the CDR3 is TGTGCCAGCAGTGAAGCGGGACAGGGGATTTCACCCCTCCACTTT. Its protein is CASSEAGQGISPLHF.

J is TRBJ2-3 and V is TRBV3-1 (or the pseudogene TRBV3-2), with 10 nucleotides matching TRBD2. V lost 1 base and J lost 4; bases outside the gene matches: 5. The germline CDR1 and CDR2 sequences are LGHDT and YNNKEL (reference sequence). This CDR3 comprises 16 residues. The CDR3 loop is CASSQGLAGFADTQYF. CDR3 nucleotides: TGTGCCAGCAGCCAAGGACTAGCGGGTTTTGCAGATACGCAGTATTTT.

In this sample, this clone turned up once. This sequence joins TRBV19 and TRBJ1-1, with unresolved D. The CDR3 is 12 amino acids. V was clipped by 11 bases and J by 1 base, with 11 bases between them. The V gene's germline CDR1 is LNHDA and CDR2 SQIVND (reference sequence). CDR3 nucleotides: TGTGCCGTAGGTCGGGAGAACACTGAAGCTTTCTTT. It codes for CAVGRENTEAFF. The variable domain in full, with the rest retrieved from reference TRBV19 and TRBJ1-1, is DGGITQSPKYLFRKEGQNVTLSCEQNLNHDAMYWYRQDPGQGLRLIYYSQIVNDFQKGDIAEGYSVSREKKESFPLTVTSAQKNPTAFYLCAVGRENTEAFFGQGTRLTVV.

This clone was picked up one time. The chain is built from TRBV19 and TRBJ2-7; 9 nucleotides match TRBD1. Germline CDR1 LNHDA, CDR2 SQIVND (reference sequence). This CDR3 contains 13 residues. J gave up 4 bases and V 4 bases, and 2 bases lay outside the gene matches. CDR3 protein: CASSRGQGYEQYF. CDR3 nucleotides: TGTGCCAGTAGTAGAGGACAGGGGTACGAGCAGTACTTC.

The V gene is TRBV28, the J gene TRBJ2-1; 13 bases fit TRBD2. V shed 6 bases and J 7 bases; nucleotides not matched to a gene: 6. The CDR3 consists of 15 residues. The germline gives CDR1 MDHEN, CDR2 SYDVKM. The CDR3 reads CASRSTSGRRNEQFF. In DNA form, the CDR3 reads TGTGCCAGCAGGTCGACTAGCGGGAGGCGTAATGAGCAGTTCTTC.

This rearrangement joins TRBV2 to TRBJ2-7; possibly TRBD2 for D (6 bases). The length of the CDR3 is 12 residues. Trimming took 10 bases from V and 2 from J, leaving 12 bases between them. In germline, CDR1 is SNHLY, CDR2 FYNNEI. CDR3 protein: CATTGEPYEQYF. The CDR3, as DNA: TGTGCCACAACGGGAGAACCCTACGAGCAGTACTTC.

The rearrangement uses TRBV30 and TRBJ1-5; the match to TRBD1 covers 9 bases. The CDR3 contains 14 residues. Looked up from germline, CDR1 is GTSNPN and CDR2 is SVGIG (reference sequence). With V trimmed by 2 bases and J by 6 bases, 5 bases remained unmatched. The CDR3 region has the DNA TGTGCCTGGAGTACAGGGGGCGCAGGTCAGCCCCAGCATTTT. This sequence encodes CAWSTGGAGQPQHF.

This clone was found a few times. The CDR3 nucleotides read TGTGCCAGCAGTGACGAACCGAGGTTGAACACTGAAGCTTTCTTT. Residues: CASSDEPRLNTEAFF. This chain links TRBV6-1 with TRBJ1-1; D gene uncertain. CDR3 length equals 15 residues. Germline-derived CDR1 and CDR2 are MNHNS and SASEGT. V lost 3 bases and J 0 bases, leaving 11 bases between the germline ends.

The V gene is TRBV7-3, the J gene TRBJ2-3; 14 positions match TRBD2. V was pared by 5 bases and J by 1 base, with 20 bases of the junction left unmatched. CDR3 length equals 22 residues. Germline CDR1 reads SGHTA; CDR2 reads FQGTGA. The DNA for the CDR3 is TGTGCCAGCAGCCCACACCCTTGCTCCCTGGGGGGACTAGCGGGGGGCACAGATACGCAGTATTTT. This codes for CASSPHPCSLGGLAGGTDTQYF.

This sequence joins TRBV5-1 and TRBJ1-3; D gene uncertain. The CDR3 extends over 14 amino acids. Germline CDR1 reads SGHRS; CDR2 reads YFSETQ. Trimming took off 2 bases at V and 2 bases at J, with 8 bases between the two ends. This chain's CDR3 is CASSFLGTGNTIYF. The CDR3 nucleotides read TGCGCCAGCAGCTTCCTCGGGACTGGAAACACCATATATTTT. Using reference TRBV5-1 and TRBJ1-3 for the parts outside the CDR3, the full variable domain is KAGVTQTPRYLIKTRGQQVTLSCSPISGHRSVSWYQQTPGQGLQFLFEYFSETQRNKGNFPGRFSGRQFSNSRSEMNVSTLELGDSALYLCASSFLGTGNTIYFGEGSWLTVV.

Comment on this clone: Other DNA variants within this sample encode the same CDR3. The gene calls are TRBV5-1 and TRBJ2-1; a possible D gene is TRBD2 (6 bases). The CDR3 length is 15 residues. Trimming took off 2 bases at V and 0 bases at J, with 9 bases between the two ends. From germline, CDR1 is SGHRS and CDR2 YFSETQ. The CDR3 spells CASSLGGSSYNEQFF. CDR3 DNA sequence: TGCGCCAGCAGCTTAGGAGGGAGCTCCTACAATGAGCAGTTCTTC.

Only one count was recorded for this clone. The chain uses TRBV30 and TRBJ1-1; tentative D call: TRBD1 (5 bases). This CDR3 has 10 amino acids. V was cut by 5 bases and J by 6 bases, with 7 bases left in between. The germline gives CDR1 GTSNPN, CDR2 SVGIG (reference sequence). The CDR3 DNA reads TGTGCCTGGGGCAGGGCTGAAGCTTTCTTT. This sequence encodes CAWGRAEAFF.

The chain couples TRBV12-3 or TRBV12-4 to TRBJ1-1; 7 bases align to TRBD1. Trimming at V came to 8 bases and at J to 4 bases, leaving 7 bases not matched to a gene. The CDR3 consists of 13 residues. CDR3 loop: CASRNRGGTEAFF. In nucleotides, the CDR3 is TGTGCCAGCCGGAACAGGGGAGGCACTGAAGCTTTCTTT.